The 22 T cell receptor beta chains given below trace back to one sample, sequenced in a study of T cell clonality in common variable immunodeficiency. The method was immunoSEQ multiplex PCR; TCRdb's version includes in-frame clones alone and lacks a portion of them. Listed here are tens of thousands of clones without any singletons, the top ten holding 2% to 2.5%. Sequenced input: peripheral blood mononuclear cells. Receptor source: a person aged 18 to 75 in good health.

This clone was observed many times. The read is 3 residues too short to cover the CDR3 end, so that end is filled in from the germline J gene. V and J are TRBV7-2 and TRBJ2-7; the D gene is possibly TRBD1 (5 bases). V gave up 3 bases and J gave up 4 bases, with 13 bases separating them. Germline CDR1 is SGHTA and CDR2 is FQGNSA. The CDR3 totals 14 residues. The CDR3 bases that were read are TGTGCCAGCAGCTTCTGGGATAGGGGATACGAG. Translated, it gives CASSFWDRGYE. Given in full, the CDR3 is CASSFWDRGYEQYF. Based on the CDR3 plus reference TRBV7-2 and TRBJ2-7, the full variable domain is GAGVSQSPSNKVTEKGKDVELRCDPISGHTALYWYRQSLGQGLEFLIYFQGNSAPDKSGLPSDRFSAERTGGSVSTLTIQRTQQEDSAVYLCASSFWDRGYEQYFGPGTRLTVT.

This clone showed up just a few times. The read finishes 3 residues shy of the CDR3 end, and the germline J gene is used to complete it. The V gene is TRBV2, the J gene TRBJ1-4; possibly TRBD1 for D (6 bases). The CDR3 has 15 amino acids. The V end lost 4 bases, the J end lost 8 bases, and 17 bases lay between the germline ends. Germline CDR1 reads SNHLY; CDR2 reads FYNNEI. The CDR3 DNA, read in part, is TGTGCCAGCAGTGGAATGGGGGCGACTGCGGAAAAA. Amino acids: CASSGMGATAEK. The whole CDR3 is CASSGMGATAEKLFF. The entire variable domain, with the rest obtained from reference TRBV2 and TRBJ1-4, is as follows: EPEVTQTPSHQVTQMGQEVILRCVPISNHLYFYWYRQILGQKVEFLVSFYNNEISEKSEIFDDQFSVERPDGSNFTLKIRSTKLEDSAMYFCASSGMGATAEKLFFGSGTQLSVL.

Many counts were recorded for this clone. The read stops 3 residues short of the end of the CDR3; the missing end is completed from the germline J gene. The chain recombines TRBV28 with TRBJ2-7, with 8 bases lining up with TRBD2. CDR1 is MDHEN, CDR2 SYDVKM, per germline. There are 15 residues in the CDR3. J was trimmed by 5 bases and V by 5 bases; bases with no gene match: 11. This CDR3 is CASSPGIAGSHEQYF. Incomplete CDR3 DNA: TGTGCCAGCAGTCCGGGGATAGCGGGATCACACGAG.

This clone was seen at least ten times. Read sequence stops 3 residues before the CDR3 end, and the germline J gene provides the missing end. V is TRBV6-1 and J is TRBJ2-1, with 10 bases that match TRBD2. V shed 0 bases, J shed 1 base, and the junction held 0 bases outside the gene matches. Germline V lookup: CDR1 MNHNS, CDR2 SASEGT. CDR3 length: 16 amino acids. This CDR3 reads CASSEASGGSYNEQFF. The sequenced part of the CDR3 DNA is TGTGCCAGCAGTGAAGCTAGCGGGGGGTCCTACAATGAG.

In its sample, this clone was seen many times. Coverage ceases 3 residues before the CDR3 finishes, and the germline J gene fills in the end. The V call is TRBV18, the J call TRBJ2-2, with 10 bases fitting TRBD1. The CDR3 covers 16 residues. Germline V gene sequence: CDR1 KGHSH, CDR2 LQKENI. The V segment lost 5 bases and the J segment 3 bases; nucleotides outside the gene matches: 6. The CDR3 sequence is CASSVSGTGDTGELFF. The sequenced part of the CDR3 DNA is TGTGCCAGCTCAGTTTCCGGGACAGGGGACACCGGGGAG.

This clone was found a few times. CDR3 sequence: CATGYVQETQYF. The DNA read from the CDR3 is TGTGCCACCGGTTATGTCCAGGAGACG. The chain links TRBV2 to TRBJ2-3; D not resolved. The read terminates 3 residues before the CDR3 end, so the remaining end is supplied by the germline J gene. Germline CDR1 reads SNHLY; CDR2 reads FYNNEI. This CDR3 spans 12 amino acids.

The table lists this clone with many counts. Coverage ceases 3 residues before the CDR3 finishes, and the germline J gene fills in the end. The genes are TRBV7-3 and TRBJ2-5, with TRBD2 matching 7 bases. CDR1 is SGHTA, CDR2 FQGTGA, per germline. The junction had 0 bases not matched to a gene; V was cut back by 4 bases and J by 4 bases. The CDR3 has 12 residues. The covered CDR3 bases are TGTGCCAGCAGCTCGGGGGGAGAGACC. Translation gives CASSSGGET. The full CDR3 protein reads CASSSGGETQYF.

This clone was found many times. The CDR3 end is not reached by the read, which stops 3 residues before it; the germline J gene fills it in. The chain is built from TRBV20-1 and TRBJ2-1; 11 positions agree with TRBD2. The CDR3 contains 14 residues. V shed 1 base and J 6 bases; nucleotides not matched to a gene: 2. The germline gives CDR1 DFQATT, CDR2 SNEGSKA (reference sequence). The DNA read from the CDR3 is TGCAGTGCTAGAGTAGCGGGAGGGGGCAATGAG. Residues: CSARVAGGGNE. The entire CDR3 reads CSARVAGGGNEQFF.

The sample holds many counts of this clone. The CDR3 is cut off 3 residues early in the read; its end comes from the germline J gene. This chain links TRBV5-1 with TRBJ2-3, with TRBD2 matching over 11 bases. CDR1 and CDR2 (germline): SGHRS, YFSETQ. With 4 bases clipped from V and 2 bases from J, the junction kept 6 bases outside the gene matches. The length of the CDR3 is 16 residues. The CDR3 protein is CASSPPTSGDTDTQYF. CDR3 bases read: TGCGCCAGCAGCCCGCCGACTAGCGGGGACACAGATACG.

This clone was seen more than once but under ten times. The covered CDR3 bases are TGTGCCTGGAGTGCCTGGGACAGGGGGGACAATCAGCCG. Translating gives CAWSAWDRGDNQP. In full, the CDR3 is CAWSAWDRGDNQPQYF. This rearrangement joins TRBV30 to TRBJ2-3, with TRBD1 matching over 11 bases. The CDR3 is cut off 3 residues early in the read; its end comes from the germline J gene. There are 16 residues in the CDR3. CDR1 GTSNPN and CDR2 SVGIG come from the germline V gene (reference sequence).

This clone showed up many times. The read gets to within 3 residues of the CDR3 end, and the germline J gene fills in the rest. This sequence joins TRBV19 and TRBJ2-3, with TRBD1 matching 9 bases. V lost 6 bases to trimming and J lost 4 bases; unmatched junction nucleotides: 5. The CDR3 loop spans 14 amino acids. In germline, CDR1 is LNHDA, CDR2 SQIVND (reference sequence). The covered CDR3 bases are TGTGCCAGTAGACGGACAGGGGCTTCAGATACG. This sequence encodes CASRRTGASDT. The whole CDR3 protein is CASRRTGASDTQYF.

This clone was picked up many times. The sequenced CDR3 bases are TGTGCCAGTAACCTCAGACAAGGGAAAAACATT. It translates to CASNLRQGKNI. The whole CDR3 reads CASNLRQGKNIQYF. The chain combines TRBV19 with TRBJ2-4; D is uncertain. The read stops 3 residues short of the end of the CDR3; the missing end is completed from the germline J gene. CDR3 length: 14 amino acids. Germline CDR1 LNHDA, CDR2 SQIVND (reference sequence). The V end lost 7 bases, the J end lost 4 bases, and 14 bases lay between the germline ends. Full variable domain (missing parts from reference TRBV19 and TRBJ2-4): DGGITQSPKYLFRKEGQNVTLSCEQNLNHDAMYWYRQDPGQGLRLIYYSQIVNDFQKGDIAEGYSVSREKKESFPLTVTSAQKNPTAFYLCASNLRQGKNIQYFGAGTRLSVL.

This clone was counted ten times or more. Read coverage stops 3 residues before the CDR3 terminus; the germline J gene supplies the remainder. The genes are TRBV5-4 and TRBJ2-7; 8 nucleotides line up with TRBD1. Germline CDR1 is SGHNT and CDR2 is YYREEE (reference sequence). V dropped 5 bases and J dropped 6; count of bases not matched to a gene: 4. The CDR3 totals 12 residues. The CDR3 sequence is CASRLGQGEQYF. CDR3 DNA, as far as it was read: TGTGCCAGCAGACTAGGACAGGGCGAG. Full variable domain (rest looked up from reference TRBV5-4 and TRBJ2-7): ETGVTQSPTHLIKTRGQQVTLRCSSQSGHNTVSWYQQALGQGPQFIFQYYREEENGRGNFPPRFSGLQFPNYSSELNVNALELDDSALYLCASRLGQGEQYFGPGTRLTVT.

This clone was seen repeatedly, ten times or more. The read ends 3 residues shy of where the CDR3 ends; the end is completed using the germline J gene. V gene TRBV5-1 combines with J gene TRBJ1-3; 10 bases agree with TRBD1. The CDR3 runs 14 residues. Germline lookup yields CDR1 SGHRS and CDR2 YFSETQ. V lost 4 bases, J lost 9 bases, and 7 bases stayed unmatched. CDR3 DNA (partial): TGCGCCAGCAGCATAGACAGGGGGCTGGGCACC. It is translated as CASSIDRGLGT. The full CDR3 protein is CASSIDRGLGTIYF.

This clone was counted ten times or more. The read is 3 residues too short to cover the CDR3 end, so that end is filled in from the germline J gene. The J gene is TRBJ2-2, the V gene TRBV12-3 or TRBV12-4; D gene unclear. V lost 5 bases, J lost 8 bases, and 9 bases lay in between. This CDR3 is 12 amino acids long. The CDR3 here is CASSHGLGELFF. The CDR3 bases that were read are TGTGCCAGCAGTCACGGTTTGGGGGAG.

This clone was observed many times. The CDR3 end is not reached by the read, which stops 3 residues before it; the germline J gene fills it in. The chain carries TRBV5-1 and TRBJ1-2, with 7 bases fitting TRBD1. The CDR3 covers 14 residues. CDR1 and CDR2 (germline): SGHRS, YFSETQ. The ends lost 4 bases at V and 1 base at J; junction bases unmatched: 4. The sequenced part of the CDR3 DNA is TGCGCCAGCAGCACGGGACAGATTAACTATGGC. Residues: CASSTGQINYG. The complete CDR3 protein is CASSTGQINYGYTF. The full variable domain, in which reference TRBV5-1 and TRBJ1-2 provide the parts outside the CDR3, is KAGVTQTPRYLIKTRGQQVTLSCSPISGHRSVSWYQQTPGQGLQFLFEYFSETQRNKGNFPGRFSGRQFSNSRSEMNVSTLELGDSALYLCASSTGQINYGYTFGSGTRLTVV.

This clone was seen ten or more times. The CDR3 loop is CAISEGGTHHEQYF. CDR3 DNA, as far as it was read: TGTGCCATCAGTGAGGGCGGCACTCACCACGAG. The rearrangement uses TRBV10-3 and TRBJ2-7; D ambiguous. The read terminates 3 residues ahead of where the CDR3 ends, so the germline J gene completes it. Between the trimmed V and J ends, which lost 2 bases and 5 bases, there was a span of 13 bases. There are 14 residues in the CDR3. Per germline, CDR1 ENHRY and CDR2 SYGVKD.

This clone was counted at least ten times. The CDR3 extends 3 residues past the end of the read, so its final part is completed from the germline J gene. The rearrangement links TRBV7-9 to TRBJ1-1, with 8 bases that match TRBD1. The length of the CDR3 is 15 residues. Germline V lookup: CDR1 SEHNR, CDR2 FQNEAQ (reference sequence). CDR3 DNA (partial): TGTGCCAGCAGCTTAGAAGGGAGCAGGGGGCGAAAG. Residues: CASSLEGSRGRK. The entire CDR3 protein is CASSLEGSRGRKAFF.

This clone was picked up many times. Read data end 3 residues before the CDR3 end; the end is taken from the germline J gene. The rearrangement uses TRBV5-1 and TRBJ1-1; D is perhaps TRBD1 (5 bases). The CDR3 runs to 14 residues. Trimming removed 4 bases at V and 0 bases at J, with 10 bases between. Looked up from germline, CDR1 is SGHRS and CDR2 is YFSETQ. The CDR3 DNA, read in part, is TGCGCCAGCAGCGCCTGGACACTGAACACTGAA. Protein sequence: CASSAWTLNTE. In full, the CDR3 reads CASSAWTLNTEAFF.

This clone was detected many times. This chain's CDR3 is CASSRRGQTQPQHF. The covered CDR3 bases are TGTGCCAGCAGCCGAAGGGGACAAACACAGCCC. The chain recombines TRBV27 with TRBJ1-5; weak D call: TRBD1 (6 bases). The DNA ends 3 residues before the CDR3 does, and the rest of the CDR3 is filled in from the germline J gene. Looked up from germline, CDR1 is MNHEY and CDR2 is SMNVEV (reference sequence). Deletions cut 6 bases from V and 7 bases from J, with 16 bases between. The CDR3 runs to 14 residues.

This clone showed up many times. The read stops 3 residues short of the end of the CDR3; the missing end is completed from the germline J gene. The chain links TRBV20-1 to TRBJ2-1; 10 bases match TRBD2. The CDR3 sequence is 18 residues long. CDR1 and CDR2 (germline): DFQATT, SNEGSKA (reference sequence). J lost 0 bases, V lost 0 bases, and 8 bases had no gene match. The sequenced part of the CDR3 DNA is TGCAGTGCTAGAGATCGCCTTAGCGGGAGGTACTCCTACAATGAG. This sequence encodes CSARDRLSGRYSYNE. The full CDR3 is CSARDRLSGRYSYNEQFF.

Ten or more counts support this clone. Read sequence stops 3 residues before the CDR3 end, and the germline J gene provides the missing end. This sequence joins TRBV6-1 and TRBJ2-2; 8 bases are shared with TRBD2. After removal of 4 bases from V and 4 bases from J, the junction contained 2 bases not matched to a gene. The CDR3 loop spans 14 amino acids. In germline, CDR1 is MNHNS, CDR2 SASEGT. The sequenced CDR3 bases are TGTGCCAGCAGTGGGGCGGGGGGCACCGGGGAG. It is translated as CASSGAGGTGE. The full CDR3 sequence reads CASSGAGGTGELFF.